A single sample gave rise to the 26 T cell receptor beta chains below, sequenced in a study of a mutant IDH1 vaccine in newly diagnosed glioma. These receptors have no known antigen. Time point meaning: week 35, safety follow-up. Each dose of the vaccine consisted of 300 ug of mutant IDH1 20-mer peptide, with topical imiquimod. The method was immunoSEQ multiplex PCR; TCRdb's version includes in-frame clones alone and lacks a portion of them. The table lists about 50,000 clones, around 92% of them singletons, with 2% to 2.5% in the top ten. Source: PBMCs, taken from a glioma patient whose treatment included an IDH1 peptide vaccine. All receptors derive from a man in his fifties with glioma.

The chain employs TRBV27 and TRBJ2-6, with 9 positions matching TRBD1. Germline V lookup: CDR1 MNHEY, CDR2 SMNVEV (reference sequence). CDR3 length: 17 amino acids. V shed 5 bases, J shed 1 base, and the junction held 6 bases outside the gene matches. CDR3 DNA sequence: TGTGCCAGCAGTCCGGGACAGGGTCTATCTGGGGCCAACGTCCTGACTTTC. Encoded protein: CASSPGQGLSGANVLTF.

This clone was detected once. The chain is built from TRBV7-2 and TRBJ2-3; D gene ambiguous. Per germline, CDR1 SGHTA and CDR2 FQGNSA. This CDR3 comprises 14 residues. V dropped 0 bases and J dropped 1 base, with 5 bases sitting between them. In nucleotides, the CDR3 is TGTGCCAGCAGCTTAGCGGTAGGCACAGATACGCAGTATTTT. It encodes CASSLAVGTDTQYF.

In its sample, this clone was seen once. V usage is TRBV19 and J usage is TRBJ1-2, with 8 bases fitting TRBD1. In germline, CDR1 is LNHDA, CDR2 SQIVND (reference sequence). This CDR3 comprises 17 residues. Trimming at V came to 7 bases and at J to 8 bases, leaving 21 bases not matched to a gene. CDR3 loop: CASTPRPKGQGFGGYTF. The CDR3 nucleotides are TGTGCCAGTACCCCACGGCCCAAAGGACAGGGTTTCGGAGGCTACACCTTC. Using reference TRBV19 and TRBJ1-2 for the parts outside the CDR3, the full variable domain is DGGITQSPKYLFRKEGQNVTLSCEQNLNHDAMYWYRQDPGQGLRLIYYSQIVNDFQKGDIAEGYSVSREKKESFPLTVTSAQKNPTAFYLCASTPRPKGQGFGGYTFGSGTRLTVV.

V usage is TRBV28 and J usage is TRBJ1-2; D is uncertain. CDR1 MDHEN and CDR2 SYDVKM come from the germline V gene. The CDR3 is made up of 11 amino acids. Trimming removed 2 bases from V and 3 bases from J, with 1 base in between. The CDR3: CASSLHYGYTF. The CDR3 nucleotides read TGTGCCAGCAGTTTACACTATGGCTACACCTTC.

The chain joins TRBV7-9 to TRBJ1-2; 10 bases are shared with TRBD1. With 5 bases clipped from V and 3 bases from J, the junction kept 9 bases outside the gene matches. Germline V gene lookup returns CDR1 SEHNR and CDR2 FQNEAQ (reference sequence). The CDR3 extends over 16 amino acids. The CDR3 loop reads CASSRTGTGAHYGYTF. CDR3 sequence (DNA): TGTGCCAGCAGCCGCACCGGGACAGGGGCCCACTATGGCTACACCTTC.

The CDR3: CASSLGMNTEAFF. CDR3 nucleotide sequence: TGTGCCAGCAGCTTGGGGATGAACACTGAAGCTTTCTTT. J is TRBJ1-1 and V is TRBV11-2; D remains ambiguous. The V gene's germline CDR1 is SGHAT and CDR2 FQNNGV. The CDR3 has 13 amino acids. Trimming shortened V by 3 bases and J by 0 bases, and 5 bases separated the two germline ends.

The chain combines TRBV4-3 with TRBJ1-2; 11 bases align to TRBD1. The junction had 7 bases not matched to a gene; V was cut back by 0 bases and J by 7 bases. This CDR3 is 16 amino acids long. Germline V gene sequence: CDR1 LGHNA, CDR2 YSLEER. CDR3 coding DNA: TGCGCCAGCAGCCAAGATACGGGACAGGGGGTTGGTGGCTACACCTTC. Its protein product is CASSQDTGQGVGGYTF.

The chain uses TRBV9 and TRBJ2-5, with 8 bases identical to TRBD2. With V trimmed by 1 base and J by 5 bases, 10 bases remained unmatched. The CDR3 loop spans 16 amino acids. Germline loops: CDR1 SGDLS, CDR2 YYNGEE. CDR3 loop: CASSVSAGGEVETQYF. CDR3 nucleotides: TGTGCCAGCAGCGTATCGGCGGGGGGCGAAGTGGAGACCCAGTACTTC.

This clone was detected a few times. In DNA form, the CDR3 reads TGTGCCAGCAGCGTAGGGGGGCGTAATGAAAAACTGTTTTTT. Its protein is CASSVGGRNEKLFF. The V call is TRBV9, the J call TRBJ1-4; tentative D call: TRBD1 (6 bases). The V gene's germline CDR1 is SGDLS and CDR2 YYNGEE. This CDR3 contains 14 residues. Trimming cost V 0 bases and J 4 bases, with 7 bases left between them.

This chain uses TRBV29-1 with TRBJ2-7; 12 positions match TRBD1. V trimming: 4 bases; J trimming: 3 bases; junction bases outside the gene matches: 4. CDR1 is SQVTM, CDR2 ANQGSEA, per germline. The CDR3 has 14 amino acids. The CDR3 is CSVARDRGLYEQYF. CDR3 in DNA: TGCAGCGTTGCCCGGGACAGGGGGCTCTACGAGCAGTACTTC.

The chain recombines TRBV2 with TRBJ1-6; the D is unclear. The CDR3 is 12 amino acids. Germline loops: CDR1 SNHLY, CDR2 FYNNEI. The V and J ends lost 5 bases and 8 bases respectively, with 7 bases between them. In DNA, the CDR3 is TGTGCCAGCAGTAGGTTGGATTCACCCCTCCACTTT. Translating it yields CASSRLDSPLHF. Combining the CDR3 with reference TRBV2 and TRBJ1-6 gives the whole variable domain EPEVTQTPSHQVTQMGQEVILRCVPISNHLYFYWYRQILGQKVEFLVSFYNNEISEKSEIFDDQFSVERPDGSNFTLKIRSTKLEDSAMYFCASSRLDSPLHFGNGTRLTVT.

This clone was observed a handful of times. The genes are TRBV20-1 and TRBJ2-3; TRBD2 might be the D (6 bases). The CDR3 sequence is 11 residues long. V lost 7 bases and J lost 4, with 9 bases in between. Germline V lookup: CDR1 DFQATT, CDR2 SNEGSKA (reference sequence). CDR3 loop: CSVAGPDTQYF. CDR3 nucleotide sequence: TGCAGTGTGGCGGGACCAGATACGCAGTATTTT.

CDR3 DNA: TGTGCCAGCAGTTGGGGGAGGGACGTCCGCTCCTACGAGCAGTACTTC. Its translation: CASSWGRDVRSYEQYF. The genes are TRBV28 and TRBJ2-7; TRBD2 matches 7 bases. Germline V lookup: CDR1 MDHEN, CDR2 SYDVKM. Trimming cost V 4 bases and J 0 bases; bases outside gene matches: 9. This CDR3 has 16 amino acids.

The chain has TRBV9 and TRBJ1-1, with TRBD1 identical over 9 bases. The CDR3 loop spans 17 amino acids. The germline V gene has CDR1 SGDLS and CDR2 YYNGEE. Trimming cost V 0 bases and J 4 bases; bases outside gene matches: 10. The CDR3 nucleotides read TGTGCCAGCAGCGTAGGTTTCCGACAGGGGGTTATCACTGAAGCTTTCTTT. As protein: CASSVGFRQGVITEAFF.

J is TRBJ1-1 and V is TRBV25-1, with D tentatively TRBD1 (5 bases). Germline CDR1 is MGHDK and CDR2 is SYGVNS. The V end was cut by 2 bases, the J end by 1 base, with 14 bases between. The CDR3 has 16 amino acids. The CDR3 spells CASSEGWGSWNTEAFF. CDR3 DNA: TGTGCCAGCAGTGAAGGGTGGGGCAGTTGGAACACTGAAGCTTTCTTT.

The gene calls are TRBV6-5 and TRBJ1-1; 9 bases are shared with TRBD1. The CDR3 length is 15 residues. J lost 5 bases, V lost 7 bases, and 11 bases had no gene match. Germline V CDR1 and CDR2: MNHEY, SVGAGI. CDR3: CASTGQGQRRTEAFF. The CDR3 nucleotides read TGTGCCAGCACCGGACAGGGGCAGCGTCGGACTGAAGCTTTCTTT.

The J gene is TRBJ1-6, the V gene TRBV11-2, with TRBD1 matching over 7 bases. CDR1 SGHAT and CDR2 FQNNGV come from the germline V gene. The length of the CDR3 is 14 residues. Losses at the gene ends were 5 bases for V and 8 bases for J; bases not matched to a gene: 6. The DNA for the CDR3 is TGTGCCAGCAGCCCGGGACAGTACTATTCACCCCTCCACTTT. This sequence encodes CASSPGQYYSPLHF. Full variable domain (remainder filled in from reference TRBV11-2 and TRBJ1-6): EAGVAQSPRYKIIEKRQSVAFWCNPISGHATLYWYQQILGQGPKLLIQFQNNGVVDDSQLPKDRFSAERLKGVDSTLKIQPAKLEDSAVYLCASSPGQYYSPLHFGNGTRLTVT.

V usage is TRBV19 and J usage is TRBJ2-2; 7 bases are shared with TRBD2. Unmatched junction bases numbered 15, after V lost 8 bases and J lost 9 bases. The CDR3 is 15 amino acids. Germline V gene sequence: CDR1 LNHDA, CDR2 SQIVND (reference sequence). Written as DNA, the CDR3 is TGTGCCAGTGGCTTGAGGGGAGCGGGAACCTGGGAGCTGTTTTTT. This sequence encodes CASGLRGAGTWELFF. The entire variable domain, with the rest obtained from reference TRBV19 and TRBJ2-2, is as follows: DGGITQSPKYLFRKEGQNVTLSCEQNLNHDAMYWYRQDPGQGLRLIYYSQIVNDFQKGDIAEGYSVSREKKESFPLTVTSAQKNPTAFYLCASGLRGAGTWELFFGEGSRLTVL.

This chain connects TRBV5-4 to TRBJ2-5; D call uncertain. The J call may be wrong; the DNA end is better matched by TRBJ2-7. The CDR3 is made up of 14 amino acids. Germline-derived CDR1 and CDR2 are SGHNT and YYREEE (reference sequence). The CDR3 DNA reads as TGTGCCAGCAGCTTTGGTAACTCAGCCTACGAGCAGTACTTC. Its protein product is CASSFGNSAYEQYF.

The rearrangement uses TRBV19 and TRBJ1-5; tentatively, D is TRBD1 (5 bases). V dropped 4 bases and J dropped 0 bases, with 16 bases sitting between them. Germline CDR1 is LNHDA and CDR2 is SQIVND (reference sequence). This CDR3 is built from 17 residues. The CDR3 reads CASSTTGTAYSNQPQHF. CDR3 DNA: TGTGCCAGTAGTACAACGGGGACCGCTTATAGCAATCAGCCCCAGCATTTT.

CDR3 region: CASSYVLDTQYF. In nucleotides, the CDR3 is TGTGCCAGCAGCTACGTTTTGGATACGCAGTATTTT. The genes are TRBV5-6 and TRBJ2-3; D remains unclear. The germline V and J ends were trimmed by 3 bases and 6 bases, with 8 bases remaining between them. This CDR3 is 12 amino acids long. The V gene's germline CDR1 is SGHDT and CDR2 YYEEEE.

The chain combines TRBV19 with TRBJ2-5; D not resolved. CDR1 LNHDA and CDR2 SQIVND come from the germline V gene (reference sequence). V dropped 5 bases and J dropped 4 bases, with 14 bases sitting between them. The CDR3 extends over 14 amino acids. The CDR3: CASSVRSYGETQYF. CDR3 coding DNA: TGTGCCAGTAGTGTCAGGTCGTACGGAGAGACCCAGTACTTC.

V gene TRBV27 combines with J gene TRBJ1-2, with 9 bases that match TRBD1. V lost 6 bases and J lost 1; bases outside the gene matches: 6. This CDR3 has 15 residues. In germline, CDR1 is MNHEY, CDR2 SMNVEV (reference sequence). The CDR3 coding sequence is TGTGCCAGCAGACCCACAGGGGGCGGTAACTATGGCTACACCTTC. Amino acid sequence: CASRPTGGGNYGYTF.

This clone was counted once. V and J are TRBV16 and TRBJ1-3; D not resolved. The CDR3 consists of 14 residues. Looked up from germline, CDR1 is KGHSY and CDR2 is FQNENV. Trimming took off 4 bases at V and 3 bases at J, with 10 bases between the two ends. CDR3 DNA: TGTGCCAGCAGCCCCAAATCGGGTGGAAACACCATATATTTT. The encoded protein is CASSPKSGGNTIYF.

The chain joins TRBV7-9 to TRBJ2-2, with 10 bases matching TRBD2. CDR1 and CDR2 (germline): SEHNR, FQNEAQ (reference sequence). This CDR3 region has 15 residues. Losses at the gene ends were 5 bases for V and 5 bases for J; bases not matched to a gene: 5. The DNA of the CDR3 is TGTGCCAGCAGCCCCCAACTAGCGGGAACCGGGGAGCTGTTTTTT. Translating gives CASSPQLAGTGELFF.

The rearrangement joins TRBV15 to TRBJ2-2; possibly TRBD2 for D (5 bases). There are 20 residues in the CDR3. In germline, CDR1 is LNHNV, CDR2 YYDKDF (reference sequence). Trimming left V 0 bases short and J 5 bases short, with 25 bases between. The chain's CDR3 is CATSREGLASLSLSTGELFF. The CDR3 nucleotides read TGTGCCACCAGCAGAGAAGGTCTAGCCTCCCTATCGTTATCGACCGGGGAGCTGTTTTTT.